Below are 3 T cell receptor beta chains sequenced from a single sample in a study of T cell repertoires in cytomegalovirus infection. MiXCR, applied by TCRdb to the reads, yields one record per CDR3 protein. The table records 200,000 to 250,000 distinct CDR3 sequences, approximately 7% of them present only once. Sequencing was carried out using PBMCs. The receptors originated from a human donor in good health (CMV status not recorded). Some clones in this sample may be carry-over from other donors' samples.

This clonotype showed up many times. This chain uses TRBV2 with TRBJ1-1; D gene unclear. Trimming removed 4 bases from V and 5 bases from J, with 14 bases in between. This CDR3 is built from 14 residues. The V gene's germline CDR1 is SNHLY and CDR2 FYNNEI. The CDR3, as DNA: TGTGCCAGCAGTGGTGCGGAGAGAGAGACTGAAGCTTTCTTT. Residues: CASSGAERETEAFF. Using reference TRBV2 and TRBJ1-1 for the parts outside the CDR3, the full variable domain is EPEVTQTPSHQVTQMGQEVILRCVPISNHLYFYWYRQILGQKVEFLVSFYNNEISEKSEIFDDQFSVERPDGSNFTLKIRSTKLEDSAMYFCASSGAERETEAFFGQGTRLTVV.

This clonotype was counted many times. The chain combines TRBV14 with TRBJ2-7, with D possibly matching TRBD1 (6 bases). There are 14 residues in the CDR3. Trimming removed 1 base at V and 5 bases at J, with 12 bases between. Germline assignment: CDR1 SGHDN and CDR2 FVKESK. The chain's CDR3 is CASSQVRGLNEQYF. The CDR3 DNA is TGTGCCAGCAGCCAAGTGAGGGGGTTAAACGAGCAGTACTTC.

The table lists this clonotype with many counts. V gene TRBV5-1 combines with J gene TRBJ2-7; D possibly corresponds to TRBD1 (6 bases). Germline V lookup: CDR1 SGHRS, CDR2 YFSETQ. The CDR3 is made up of 14 amino acids. V lost 0 bases and J lost 5, with 12 bases in between. CDR3 nucleotide sequence: TGCGCCAGCAGCTTGGCCCCAGGGGCGGACGAGCAGTACTTC. It encodes CASSLAPGADEQYF.